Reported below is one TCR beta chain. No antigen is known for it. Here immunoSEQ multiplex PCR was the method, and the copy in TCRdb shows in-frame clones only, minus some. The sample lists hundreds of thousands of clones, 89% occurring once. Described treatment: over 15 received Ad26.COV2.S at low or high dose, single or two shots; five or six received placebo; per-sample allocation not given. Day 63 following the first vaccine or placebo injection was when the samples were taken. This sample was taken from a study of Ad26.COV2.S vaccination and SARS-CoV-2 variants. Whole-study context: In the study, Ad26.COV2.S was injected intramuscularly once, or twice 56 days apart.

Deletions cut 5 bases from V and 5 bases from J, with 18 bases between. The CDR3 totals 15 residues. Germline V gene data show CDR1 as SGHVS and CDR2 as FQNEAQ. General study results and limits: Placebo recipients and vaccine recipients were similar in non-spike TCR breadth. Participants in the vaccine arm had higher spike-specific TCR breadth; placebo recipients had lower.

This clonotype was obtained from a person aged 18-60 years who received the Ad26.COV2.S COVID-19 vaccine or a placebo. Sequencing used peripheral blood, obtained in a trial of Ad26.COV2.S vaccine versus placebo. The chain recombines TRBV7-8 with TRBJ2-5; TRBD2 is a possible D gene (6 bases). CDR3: CASSPTQGGGETQYF. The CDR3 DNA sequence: TGTGCCAGCAGCCCAACACAAGGTGGGGGGGAGACCCAGTACTTC.